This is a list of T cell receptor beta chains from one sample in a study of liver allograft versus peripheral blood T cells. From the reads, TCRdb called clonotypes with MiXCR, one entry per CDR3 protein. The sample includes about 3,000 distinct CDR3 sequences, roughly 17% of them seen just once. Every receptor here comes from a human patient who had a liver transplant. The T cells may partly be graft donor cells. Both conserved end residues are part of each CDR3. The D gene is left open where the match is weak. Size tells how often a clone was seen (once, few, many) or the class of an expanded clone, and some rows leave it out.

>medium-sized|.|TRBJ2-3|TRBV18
CASSPPSRSTDTQYF
TGTGCCAGCTCACCACCGAGTCGGAGCACAGATACGCAGTATTTT
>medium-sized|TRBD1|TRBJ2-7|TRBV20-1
CSARDTTGNEQYF
TGCAGTGCTAGAGATACGACAGGGAACGAGCAGTACTTC
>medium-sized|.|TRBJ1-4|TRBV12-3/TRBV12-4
CASSSGRLGEKLFF
TGTGCCAGCAGTTCCGGACGTCTAGGGGAAAAACTGTTTTTT
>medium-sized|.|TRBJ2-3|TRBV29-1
CSVDHHTDTQYF
TGCAGCGTTGATCACCACACAGATACGCAGTATTTT
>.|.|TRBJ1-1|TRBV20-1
CSARDTRSDTEAFF
TGCAGTGCTAGAGATACGCGGTCGGACACTGAAGCTTTCTTT
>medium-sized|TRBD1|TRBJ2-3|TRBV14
CASSQPTGGPDTQYF
TGTGCCAGCAGCCAACCCACAGGGGGCCCAGATACGCAGTATTTT
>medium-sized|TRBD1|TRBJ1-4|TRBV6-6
CASERGQGTVQSEKLFF
TGTGCCAGCGAAAGGGGGCAGGGTACGGTGCAGAGCGAAAAACTGTTTTTT
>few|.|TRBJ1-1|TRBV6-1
CASMNPTVNTEAFF
TGTGCCAGCATGAACCCGACGGTAAACACTGAAGCTTTCTTT
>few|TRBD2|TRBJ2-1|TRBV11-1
CASSPTTGLAGKGSYNEQFF
TGTGCCAGCAGCCCTACAACGGGACTAGCGGGAAAGGGCTCCTACAATGAGCAGTTCTTC
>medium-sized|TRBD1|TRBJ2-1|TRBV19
CASRVPGGIQESFF
TGTGCCAGTAGAGTGCCAGGGGGAATCCAAGAATCATTCTTC
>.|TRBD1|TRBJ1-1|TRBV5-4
CASSRLPIGNPGQGNTEAFF
TGTGCCAGCAGCAGGCTACCGATTGGGAATCCTGGACAGGGTAACACTGAAGCTTTCTTT
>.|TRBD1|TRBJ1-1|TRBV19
CASSASTGFGGAFF
TGTGCCAGTAGTGCCTCGACAGGGTTTGGCGGGGCTTTCTTT
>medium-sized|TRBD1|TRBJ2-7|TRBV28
CASRVAPGTGPYEQYF
TGTGCCAGCAGGGTCGCCCCAGGGACAGGGCCCTACGAGCAGTACTTC
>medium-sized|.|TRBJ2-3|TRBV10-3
CAISESLSWDTQYF
TGTGCCATCAGTGAGTCCCTTAGCTGGGATACGCAGTATTTT
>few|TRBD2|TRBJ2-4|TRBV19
CASSPVGPRSGRENIQYF
TGTGCCAGTAGTCCGGTTGGGCCTAGGAGCGGGAGAGAAAACATTCAGTACTTC
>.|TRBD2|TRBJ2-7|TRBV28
CASSSGGSGEQYF
TGTGCCAGCAGTTCAGGCGGGAGTGGCGAGCAGTACTTC
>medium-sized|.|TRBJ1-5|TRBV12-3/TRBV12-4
CASSALATDQPQHF
TGTGCCAGCTCAGCCCTCGCAACGGATCAGCCCCAGCATTTT
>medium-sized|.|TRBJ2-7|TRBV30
CAWSARGAYEQYF
TGTGCCTGGTCTGCCAGGGGAGCCTACGAGCAGTACTTC
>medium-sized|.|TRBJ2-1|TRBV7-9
CASSPRDSDYNEQFF
TGTGCCAGCAGCCCCCGCGATAGCGACTACAATGAGCAGTTCTTC
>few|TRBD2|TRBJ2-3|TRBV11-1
CASSYSGTRTDTQYF
TGTGCCAGCAGCTATAGCGGGACCCGCACAGATACGCAGTATTTT
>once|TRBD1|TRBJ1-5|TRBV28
CARSPDREANQPQHF
TGTGCCAGAAGCCCAGACAGGGAGGCCAATCAGCCCCAGCATTTT
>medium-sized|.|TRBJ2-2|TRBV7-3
CASSPIRGGELFF
TGTGCCAGCAGCCCCATCCGGGGCGGGGAGCTGTTTTTT
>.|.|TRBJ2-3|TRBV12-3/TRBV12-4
CASSLAKGITDTQYF
TGTGCCAGCAGTTTAGCGAAGGGGATCACAGATACGCAGTATTTT
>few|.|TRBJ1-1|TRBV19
CASSIERYTEAFF
TGTGCCAGTAGTATAGAGCGATACACTGAAGCTTTCTTT
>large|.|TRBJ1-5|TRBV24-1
CATSSYSNQPQHF
TGTGCCACCTCAAGTTATAGCAATCAGCCCCAGCATTTT
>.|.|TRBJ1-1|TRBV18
CASSPGTANTEAFF
TGTGCCAGCTCACCCGGTACAGCGAACACTGAAGCTTTCTTT
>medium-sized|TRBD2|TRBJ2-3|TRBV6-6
CASSPPGTSADTQYF
TGTGCCAGCAGCCCCCCCGGGACTAGCGCAGATACGCAGTATTTT
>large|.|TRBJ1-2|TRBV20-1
CSARESGQGVSYGYTF
TGCAGTGCTAGAGAAAGCGGGCAGGGAGTGAGCTATGGCTACACCTTC
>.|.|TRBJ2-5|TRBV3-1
CASSQLQETQYF
TGTGCCAGCAGCCAGCTGCAAGAGACCCAGTACTTC
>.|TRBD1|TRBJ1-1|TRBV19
CASSIGRGLGTEAFF
TGTGCCAGTAGTATAGGCAGGGGGCTGGGCACTGAAGCTTTCTTT
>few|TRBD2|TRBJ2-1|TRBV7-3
CASSSGLAGGNQFF
TGTGCCAGCAGCTCGGGACTAGCGGGGGGGAATCAGTTCTTC
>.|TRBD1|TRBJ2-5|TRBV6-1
CASSVGQGREETQYF
TGTGCCAGCAGTGTGGGACAGGGGCGCGAAGAGACCCAGTACTTC
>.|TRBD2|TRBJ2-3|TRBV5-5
CASSLGLAGVDTQYF
TGTGCCAGCAGCTTGGGCCTAGCGGGAGTAGATACGCAGTATTTT
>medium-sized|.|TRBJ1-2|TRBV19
CASSARGPRGIYGYTF
TGTGCCAGTAGTGCACGCGGACCGAGGGGTATCTATGGCTACACCTTC
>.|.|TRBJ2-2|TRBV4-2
CASSQEYRQEGTGELFF
TGTGCCAGCAGCCAAGAATACAGGCAGGAGGGTACCGGGGAGCTGTTTTTT
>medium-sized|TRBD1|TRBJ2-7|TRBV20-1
CSAKTGTSYEQYF
TGCAGTGCCAAGACAGGGACATCCTACGAGCAGTACTTC
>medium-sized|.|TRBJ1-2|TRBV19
CASGGLSSYGYTF
TGTGCCAGTGGGGGGCTATCCTCATATGGCTACACCTTC
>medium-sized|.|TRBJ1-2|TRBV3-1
CASSPMERSGYTF
TGTGCCAGCAGTCCTATGGAACGCTCGGGCTACACCTTC
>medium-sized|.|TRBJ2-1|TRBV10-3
CAISERAGTNNEQFF
TGTGCCATCAGTGAGCGTGCGGGGACCAACAATGAGCAGTTCTTC
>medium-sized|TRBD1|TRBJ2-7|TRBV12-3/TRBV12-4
CASSLQQGAEQYF
TGTGCCAGCAGTCTCCAACAGGGGGCCGAGCAGTACTTC
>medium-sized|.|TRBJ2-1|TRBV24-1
CATSGGYEQFF
TGTGCCACCAGTGGGGGCTATGAGCAGTTCTTC
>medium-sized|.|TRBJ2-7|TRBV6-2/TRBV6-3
CASSYSLAIEQYF
TGTGCCAGCAGTTACTCCCTAGCAATCGAGCAGTACTTC